Below, 8 T cell receptor beta chains from the same sample are listed, as sequenced in a study of blood T cell repertoires in COVID-19. Assay used: immunoSEQ multiplex PCR; TCRdb lists only in-frame clones, some missing. The sample lists around 75,000 clones, 84% occurring once. Material: peripheral blood. Receptor source: a man aged 45-65 years with COVID-19, enrolled during active disease.

The chain combines TRBV7-3 with TRBJ2-3, with 9 positions matching TRBD2. Trimming took 5 bases from V and 7 from J; bases not matched to a gene: 10. CDR3 size: 15 residues. Per the germline V gene, CDR1 is SGHTA and CDR2 is FQGTGA. CDR3 DNA: TGTGCCAGCAGCCTTAGCGGGGGCGAATTAAATACGCAGTATTTT. The encoded protein is CASSLSGGELNTQYF.

V and J are TRBV5-1 and TRBJ2-1; 8 positions match TRBD1. CDR1 SGHRS and CDR2 YFSETQ come from the germline V gene. The CDR3 covers 15 residues. V was clipped by 7 bases and J by 5 bases; unmatched bases: 11. The CDR3 coding sequence is TGCGCCAGCGAGCCTGGGGACAGGACTAACAATGAGCAGTTCTTC. It is translated as CASEPGDRTNNEQFF.

The chain has TRBV7-2 and TRBJ1-2, with 7 bases fitting TRBD1. Germline CDR1 SGHTA, CDR2 FQGNSA. V dropped 1 base and J dropped 5; count of bases not matched to a gene: 7. CDR3 length: 15 residues. CDR3 nucleotides: TGTGCCAGCAGCTTAGAAACTAGGGGGCGTTATGGCTACACCTTC. Translated, it gives CASSLETRGRYGYTF.

The V gene is TRBV19, the J gene TRBJ2-5, with a possible D match to TRBD1 (5 bases). From germline, CDR1 is LNHDA and CDR2 SQIVND (reference sequence). CDR3 length equals 14 residues. The V and J ends lost 5 bases and 4 bases respectively, with 14 bases between them. The CDR3 reads CASSPTDIGETQYF. CDR3 nucleotide sequence: TGTGCCAGTAGTCCCACGGACATTGGAGAGACCCAGTACTTC.

V and J are TRBV27 and TRBJ2-1; 9 bases are a match to TRBD1. This CDR3 is 14 amino acids long. Germline-derived CDR1 and CDR2 are MNHEY and SMNVEV (reference sequence). After removal of 3 bases from V and 4 bases from J, the junction contained 1 base not matched to a gene. CDR3 region: CASSLGTGYNEQFF. The CDR3 nucleotides read TGTGCCAGCAGTTTGGGGACAGGGTACAATGAGCAGTTCTTC.

The CDR3 region has the DNA TGTGCCAGCACCTACAGGGGATCTGGCTACACCTTC. Its translation is CASTYRGSGYTF. This chain joins TRBV12-3 or TRBV12-4 and TRBJ1-2, with TRBD1 matching 7 bases. The CDR3 covers 12 residues. The junction had 6 bases not matched to a gene; V was cut back by 7 bases and J by 7 bases.

The chain joins TRBV9 to TRBJ1-1; D remains ambiguous. Germline-derived CDR1 and CDR2 are SGDLS and YYNGEE. With 2 bases removed from V and 3 bases from J, the gap between germline ends came to 8 bases. The CDR3 spans 13 residues. The CDR3 is CASSVVPDTEAFF. The CDR3 DNA follows: TGTGCCAGCAGCGTGGTACCGGACACTGAAGCTTTCTTT. Based on the CDR3 plus reference TRBV9 and TRBJ1-1, the full variable domain is DSGVTQTPKHLITATGQRVTLRCSPRSGDLSVYWYQQSLDQGLQFLIQYYNGEERAKGNILERFSAQQFPDLHSELNLSSLELGDSALYFCASSVVPDTEAFFGQGTRLTVV.

This clone was recorded once. The CDR3, as DNA: TGCGCCAGCAGCTTGTTTTTAGCGGGGGGACAAGAGACCCAGTACTTC. It specifies CASSLFLAGGQETQYF. The chain employs TRBV5-1 and TRBJ2-5; 10 nucleotides align to TRBD2. Germline-derived CDR1 and CDR2 are SGHRS and YFSETQ. J lost 2 bases, V lost 1 base, and 5 bases had no gene match. The CDR3 extends over 16 amino acids.